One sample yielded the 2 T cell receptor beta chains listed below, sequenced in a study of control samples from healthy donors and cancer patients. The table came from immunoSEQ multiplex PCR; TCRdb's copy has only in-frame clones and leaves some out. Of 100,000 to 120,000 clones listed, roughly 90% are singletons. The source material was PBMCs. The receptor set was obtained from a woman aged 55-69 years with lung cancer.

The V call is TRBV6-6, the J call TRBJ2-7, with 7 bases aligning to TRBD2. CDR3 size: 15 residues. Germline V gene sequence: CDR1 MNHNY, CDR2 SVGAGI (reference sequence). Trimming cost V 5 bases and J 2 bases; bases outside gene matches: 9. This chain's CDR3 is CASSTGEGGAYEQYF. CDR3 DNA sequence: TGTGCCAGCAGTACGGGGGAGGGAGGCGCCTACGAGCAGTACTTC.

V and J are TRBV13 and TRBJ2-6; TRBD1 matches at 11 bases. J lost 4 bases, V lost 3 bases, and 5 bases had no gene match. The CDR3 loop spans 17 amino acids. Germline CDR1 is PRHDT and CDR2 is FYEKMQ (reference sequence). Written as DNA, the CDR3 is TGTGCCAGCAGCTTTGGACAGGGGGCAAGAGGGGCCAACGTCCTGACTTTC. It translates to CASSFGQGARGANVLTF.